The following is a TCR beta chain sequence with its context. Germline trimming cut 3 bases from V and 1 base from J; bases unmatched to any gene: 0. Per germline, CDR1 SQVTM and CDR2 ANQGSEA. The CDR3 spans 13 residues. TCRdb's table, derived via immunoSEQ multiplex PCR, lists solely in-frame clones and lacks some. The data contain about 97,000 clones, about 95% of them seen just once; the ten biggest clones take up less than 0.4%. The sample belongs to a study of technical replicates of blood from a handful of donors. The TCR was taken from a human donor in good health. Sequenced sample: T cells isolated from PBMCs. The chain combines TRBV29-1 with TRBJ2-4; 7 bases align to TRBD2. This CDR3 is CSVERGAKNIQYF. Here the CDR3 DNA reads TGCAGCGTTGAGCGGGGGGCCAAAAACATTCAGTACTTC.